This TCR beta chain was identified in a study of blood T cell repertoires in COVID-19. Overall study: Acute and convalescent COVID-19 samples came from the United States, Italy and Spain. PBMCs, B-cell-depleted T cells, or T cells were the source of the cDNA or gDNA that made up the material.

Allocation to cohorts depended on clinical history reported by the participants. Recovered Cohort 3 donors showed two negative PCRs, clearance, or symptom resolution. The CDR3 runs to 16 residues. With V trimmed by 2 bases and J by 0 bases, 5 bases remained unmatched. Germline V lookup: CDR1 MNHEY, CDR2 SVGAGI. Assay: immunoSEQ multiplex PCR; the TCRdb copy retains only in-frame clones and omits some. The table includes about 180,000 clones, around 84% detected once. The TCR comes from a man aged 45-65 years who had recovered from COVID-19. This chain uses TRBV6-5 with TRBJ2-5; the match to TRBD1 covers 8 bases. Sequenced sample: PBMCs or T cells enriched from blood (not recorded which). CDR3 sequence: CASSYRTGMDQETQYF. The CDR3 region has the DNA TGTGCCAGCAGTTACAGGACAGGGATGGACCAAGAGACCCAGTACTTC.